The rows below give T cell receptor beta chains drawn from one sample of a study of blood T cell repertoires in COVID-19. Sequencing used immunoSEQ multiplex PCR; TCRdb keeps in-frame clones, though not all of them. This table holds about 150,000 clones, around 80% found once. What was sequenced was PBMCs or T cells enriched from blood (not recorded which). These receptor sequences come from a middle-aged man who had recovered from COVID-19. Both conserved end residues are part of each CDR3. The order of the fields is J gene, V gene, D gene, clone size, CDR3 DNA, CDR3 protein. The D gene is left open where the match is weak. Clone size, where shown, is once, few, many, or a class for clones that have expanded.

j_call: TRBJ2-2; v_call: TRBV11-2; d_call: TRBD1; clone_size: .; cdr3_nt: TGTGCCAGCAGTCGACAGGGCGTCGGGGAGCTGTTTTTT; cdr3_aa: CASSRQGVGELFF
j_call: TRBJ2-2; v_call: TRBV7-2; d_call: .; clone_size: .; cdr3_nt: TGTGCCAGCAGCTTAAGCCTGACATACACCGGGGAGCTGTTTTTT; cdr3_aa: CASSLSLTYTGELFF
j_call: TRBJ2-2; v_call: TRBV5-1; d_call: .; clone_size: .; cdr3_nt: TGCGCCAGCAGGGAGGGGCGGAACACCGGGGAGCTGTTTTTT; cdr3_aa: CASREGRNTGELFF
j_call: TRBJ2-5; v_call: TRBV4-3; d_call: .; clone_size: .; cdr3_nt: TGCGCCAGCAGCCAATGGGGCACCCAAGAGACCCAGTACTTC; cdr3_aa: CASSQWGTQETQYF
j_call: TRBJ1-6; v_call: TRBV6-2/TRBV6-3; d_call: .; clone_size: .; cdr3_nt: TGTGCCAGCAGTTCCTGGGGGGGTGGACGGAATTCACCCCTCCACTTT; cdr3_aa: CASSSWGGGRNSPLHF
j_call: TRBJ1-2; v_call: TRBV20-1; d_call: .; clone_size: .; cdr3_nt: TGCAGTTGGGGCCGTGGAGGCTACACCTTC; cdr3_aa: CSWGRGGYTF
j_call: TRBJ1-4; v_call: TRBV7-9; d_call: TRBD1; clone_size: .; cdr3_nt: TGTGCCAGCAGCCAAACAGGGGGAAATGAAAAACTGTTTTTT; cdr3_aa: CASSQTGGNEKLFF
j_call: TRBJ1-1; v_call: TRBV2; d_call: TRBD1; clone_size: .; cdr3_nt: TGTGCCAGCAGTGATAATGGGGGACAGTTGAACACTGAAGCTTTCTTT; cdr3_aa: CASSDNGGQLNTEAFF
j_call: TRBJ2-7; v_call: TRBV10-3; d_call: TRBD2; clone_size: once; cdr3_nt: TGTGCCATCAGTGAAGCCGGGACTAACTACGAGCAGTACTTC; cdr3_aa: CAISEAGTNYEQYF
j_call: TRBJ2-1; v_call: TRBV4-1; d_call: TRBD2; clone_size: many; cdr3_nt: TGCGCCAGCAGCCAAAACCTTTTTGGACTAGCGGGGGCCAATGAGCAGTTCTTC; cdr3_aa: CASSQNLFGLAGANEQFF
j_call: TRBJ1-2; v_call: TRBV15; d_call: .; clone_size: .; cdr3_nt: TGTGCCACCAGCACCGGGGGGGGGCTCTATGGCTACACCTTC; cdr3_aa: CATSTGGGLYGYTF
j_call: TRBJ2-7; v_call: TRBV21-1; d_call: .; clone_size: .; cdr3_nt: TGTGCCAGCAGCAAAGACCGAGGGCATTGGAGCTCCTACGAGCAGTACTTC; cdr3_aa: CASSKDRGHWSSYEQYF
j_call: TRBJ1-4; v_call: TRBV5-1; d_call: .; clone_size: .; cdr3_nt: TGCGCCAGCAGCTACCAGCGCGGGGTGACCAATGAAAAACTGTTTTTT; cdr3_aa: CASSYQRGVTNEKLFF
j_call: TRBJ2-5; v_call: TRBV7-9; d_call: .; clone_size: .; cdr3_nt: TGTGCCAGCAGGCAACCGGGACAAGGGGAGACCCAGTACTTC; cdr3_aa: CASRQPGQGETQYF
j_call: TRBJ1-4; v_call: TRBV7-2; d_call: .; clone_size: few; cdr3_nt: TGTGCCAGCAGCCCGATCTCGGGTGCATTCGATGAAAAACTGTTTTTT; cdr3_aa: CASSPISGAFDEKLFF
j_call: TRBJ2-5; v_call: TRBV6-5; d_call: TRBD1; clone_size: .; cdr3_nt: TGTGCCAGCAGAAGGACAGGGTCGGAGACCCAGTACTTC; cdr3_aa: CASRRTGSETQYF
j_call: TRBJ1-4; v_call: TRBV19; d_call: .; clone_size: .; cdr3_nt: TGTGCCAGTAGTACCCAGGGGCCTAATGAAAAACTGTTTTTT; cdr3_aa: CASSTQGPNEKLFF
j_call: TRBJ1-2; v_call: TRBV12-3/TRBV12-4; d_call: TRBD1; clone_size: .; cdr3_nt: TGTGCCAGCAGCCCGGGACAGGGGTATGGCTACACCTTC; cdr3_aa: CASSPGQGYGYTF
j_call: TRBJ2-1; v_call: TRBV9; d_call: TRBD2; clone_size: .; cdr3_nt: TGTGCCAGCAGCGTAGCCGGGACTAGCGGGGGACCCAACGTCTACAATGAGCAGTTCTTC; cdr3_aa: CASSVAGTSGGPNVYNEQFF
j_call: TRBJ1-2; v_call: TRBV6-4; d_call: .; clone_size: .; cdr3_nt: TGTGCCAGCAGTGACTCGTCGGGGAACTATGGCTACACCTTC; cdr3_aa: CASSDSSGNYGYTF